The present T cell receptor (beta chain) was sequenced within a study of response to subunit inactivated influenza vaccine. TCRdb called the RT-PCR reads again in MiXCR, with one record for every CDR3 protein. The data contain roughly 500,000 distinct CDR3 sequences, approximately 20% of them seen just once; the ten biggest clones take up approximately 2.9%. This clonotype was seen a few times. This CDR3 is built from 14 residues. The V and J ends lost 10 bases and 2 bases, in that order; junction bases with no gene match: 9. CDR1 and CDR2 (germline): MDHEN, SYDVKM. These sequences were also reported in another study, on T cells expressing NK-cell markers. According to that study: Generation of TCR beta cDNA was performed by 5'RACE template switching incorporating UMIs. HCMV serostatus: seven of eight sequenced donors positive, one negative. In several donors, dominant clonotypes made up about 25-60.1% of CD3+CD56-NKG2C+ cells.

The clonotype comes from a man aged 45-65 years who received an inactivated influenza vaccine. The sequenced sample was CD4+ T cells sorted from PBMCs, obtained approximately 13 days after vaccination. The chain uses TRBV28 and TRBJ2-7; 9 nucleotides align to TRBD1. In nucleotides, the CDR3 is TGTGCCATCCGGAGGGGGACAGGGCCCTACGAGCAGTACTTC. This gives the protein CAIRRGTGPYEQYF.